The 17 T cell receptor beta chains presented below share a single source sample, sequenced in a study of control samples from healthy donors and cancer patients. Assay used: immunoSEQ multiplex PCR; TCRdb lists only in-frame clones, some missing. The data hold 100,000 or so clones, with about four fifths observed a single time. Source material: blood. Receptors originate from a woman aged 50 to 65 in good health.

To note about this clone: The junction differs from germline at one of its ends, possibly a read error. This chain joins TRBV5-4 and TRBJ2-7, with TRBD1 identical over 10 bases. In germline, CDR1 is SGHNT, CDR2 YYREEE (reference sequence). The length of the CDR3 is 16 residues. The CDR3 protein is CARSPGGRTGGYEQYF. In nucleotides, the CDR3 is TGTGCCCGCAGCCCGGGGGGGAGGACAGGGGGCTACGAGCAGTACTTC.

The V and J genes are TRBV6-4 and TRBJ2-1, with TRBD2 matching 7 bases. The CDR3 length is 16 residues. The V segment lost 3 bases and the J segment 9 bases; nucleotides outside the gene matches: 14. Germline CDR1 reads MRHNA; CDR2 reads SNTAGT. The CDR3 sequence is CASSETWSGARGEQFF. The CDR3 bases are TGTGCCAGCAGTGAGACGTGGAGCGGGGCTCGCGGTGAGCAGTTCTTC.

As to this clone: One end of the junction varies from germline; a read error may be responsible. The chain joins TRBV7-7 to TRBJ2-1; D is unresolved. CDR3 length equals 13 residues. The germline CDR1 and CDR2 sequences are SSHAT and FNYEAQ (reference sequence). The CDR3 sequence: CASSFDIVNEQFF. The DNA for the CDR3 is TGTGCTAGCAGCTTCGATATTGTTAATGAGCAGTTCTTC.

This rearrangement joins TRBV18 to TRBJ2-7, with TRBD1 matching 7 bases. The CDR3 runs to 16 residues. Germline CDR1 reads KGHSH; CDR2 reads LQKENI. Trimming cost V 3 bases and J 2 bases; bases outside gene matches: 10. CDR3 DNA sequence: TGTGCCAGCTCACCTACCGGGACAGCGAGTACCTACGAGCAGTACTTC. Translation: CASSPTGTASTYEQYF.

This clone came up once. The chain joins TRBV7-6 to TRBJ2-3; D is tentatively TRBD1 or TRBD2 (5 bases each). Trimming removed 3 bases from V and 6 bases from J, with 19 bases in between. CDR1 SGHVS and CDR2 FNYEAQ come from the germline V gene. CDR3 length: 16 amino acids. CDR3 in DNA: TGTGCCAGCAGCTTCGGGGACCAAACTTTTATTGATACGCAGTATTTT. Translation: CASSFGDQTFIDTQYF.

The rearrangement joins TRBV2 to TRBJ2-5, with 7 bases identical to TRBD2. V dropped 4 bases and J dropped 1; count of bases not matched to a gene: 6. The CDR3 spans 15 residues. CDR1 and CDR2 (germline): SNHLY, FYNNEI. In DNA form, the CDR3 reads TGTGCCAGCAGTGCTACCAGACTAGCCCAAGAGACCCAGTACTTC. Translated, it gives CASSATRLAQETQYF.

The chain uses TRBV6-2 or TRBV6-3 and TRBJ1-5; D remains unclear. CDR3 size: 14 residues. V lost 4 bases to trimming and J lost 0 bases, with 7 bases between them. From germline, CDR1 is MNHEY and CDR2 SVGEGT. CDR3: CASSLISSNQPQHF. The DNA for the CDR3 is TGTGCCAGCAGTTTAATAAGTAGCAATCAGCCCCAGCATTTT.

In its sample, this clone was seen many times. The J gene is TRBJ1-2, the V gene TRBV19; D is uncertain. Trimming removed 7 bases at V and 6 bases at J, with 18 bases between. CDR1 is LNHDA and CDR2 is SQIVND in the germline V gene (reference sequence). This CDR3 contains 14 residues. The CDR3: CASNGAGSRDGYTF. For the CDR3, the DNA is TGTGCCAGTAACGGTGCGGGGTCTCGGGATGGCTACACCTTC.

The V call is TRBV6-6, the J call TRBJ1-1; D gene uncertain. The CDR3 length is 10 residues. From germline, CDR1 is MNHNY and CDR2 SVGAGI (reference sequence). V was pared by 8 bases and J by 4 bases, with 5 bases between. CDR3 sequence: CASSGTEAFF. Written as DNA, the CDR3 is TGTGCCAGCTCAGGCACTGAAGCTTTCTTT.

In its sample, this clone was seen once. The chain combines TRBV14 with TRBJ1-2; no clear D. V lost 0 bases to trimming and J lost 5 bases, with 13 bases between them. The CDR3 sequence is 15 residues long. CDR1 and CDR2 from the germline V gene are SGHDN and FVKESK. CDR3 DNA sequence: TGTGCCAGCAGCCAAGAGGGCACCCGACGATATGGCTACACCTTC. Translation gives CASSQEGTRRYGYTF. Full variable domain (remainder filled in from reference TRBV14 and TRBJ1-2): EAGVTQFPSHSVIEKGQTVTLRCDPISGHDNLYWYRRVMGKEIKFLLHFVKESKQDESGMPNNRFLAERTGGTYSTLKVQPAELEDSGVYFCASSQEGTRRYGYTFGSGTRLTVV.

The J gene is TRBJ2-1, the V gene TRBV7-9, with TRBD2 matching 7 bases. Germline loops: CDR1 SEHNR, CDR2 FQNEAQ (reference sequence). V was pared by 5 bases and J by 8 bases, with 15 bases of the junction left unmatched. This CDR3 contains 16 residues. As DNA, the CDR3 is TGTGCCAGCAGCCCCCCCCTAGCGGTTGGAGCCTATGAGCAGTTCTTC. Its protein is CASSPPLAVGAYEQFF. The full variable domain, its missing parts supplied by reference TRBV7-9 and TRBJ2-1, is DTGVSQNPRHKITKRGQNVTFRCDPISEHNRLYWYRQTLGQGPEFLTYFQNEAQLEKSRLLSDRFSAERPKGSFSTLEIQRTEQGDSAMYLCASSPPLAVGAYEQFFGPGTRLTVL.

The chain employs TRBV2 and TRBJ1-2; D is possibly TRBD1 (5 bases). CDR3 size: 13 residues. Trimming left V 1 base short and J 5 bases short, with 8 bases between. Germline lookup yields CDR1 SNHLY and CDR2 FYNNEI. DNA of the CDR3: TGTGCCAGCAGTGAAGTTGGGGGGTATGGCTACACCTTC. This codes for CASSEVGGYGYTF.

The chain is built from TRBV12-3 or TRBV12-4 and TRBJ1-4, with D possibly TRBD1 on 6 matching bases. The CDR3 totals 13 residues. V was trimmed by 5 bases and J by 4 bases, leaving 8 bases between them. The CDR3 is CASSRQVNEKLFF. The DNA of the CDR3 is TGTGCCAGCAGTCGACAGGTTAATGAAAAACTGTTTTTT.

This clone has at least ten counts. The gene calls are TRBV7-8 and TRBJ2-3; TRBD2 aligns across 7 bases. CDR1 and CDR2 from the germline V gene are SGHVS and FQNEAQ. The CDR3 has 13 amino acids. The V gene end was trimmed by 10 bases and the J gene end by 0 bases; junction bases not matched to a gene: 4. The CDR3 region has the DNA TGTGCCACAGCGGGATTCAGCACAGATACGCAGTATTTT. Translation: CATAGFSTDTQYF.

The chain joins TRBV30 to TRBJ2-2, with 15 bases matching TRBD2. V shed 0 bases and J 0 bases; nucleotides not matched to a gene: 14. Germline loops: CDR1 GTSNPN, CDR2 SVGIG (reference sequence). CDR3 length: 22 amino acids. CDR3 amino acids: CAWSVRTSGRVSPSTNTGELFF. DNA of the CDR3: TGTGCCTGGAGTGTCCGGACTAGCGGGAGGGTCTCCCCGAGCACGAACACCGGGGAGCTGTTTTTT.

There are a few counts of this clone. The rearrangement uses TRBV9 and TRBJ2-3; 7 positions match TRBD1. The CDR3 totals 16 residues. The junction had 13 bases not matched to a gene; V was cut back by 4 bases and J by 5 bases. Germline CDR1 SGDLS, CDR2 YYNGEE. CDR3 nucleotide sequence: TGTGCCAGCAGCCCGATGTCCAGGGGGTATAAAGATACGCAGTATTTT. Amino acid sequence: CASSPMSRGYKDTQYF.

The genes are TRBV2 and TRBJ1-1; 8 nucleotides match TRBD1. The trim removed 5 bases at V and 4 bases at J, leaving 3 bases unmatched. Germline CDR1 SNHLY, CDR2 FYNNEI. The CDR3 spans 13 residues. CDR3 coding DNA: TGTGCCAGCAGTAGCGACAGGGGCACTGAAGCTTTCTTT. Translated: CASSSDRGTEAFF.